The 9 T cell receptor beta chains presented below share a single source sample, sequenced in a study of blood T cell repertoires in COVID-19. Repertoires were generated with immunoSEQ multiplex PCR, while TCRdb's copy carries only in-frame clones and drops some. The sample includes some 130,000 clones, approximately 87% of them seen just once. The sequencing sample was made of peripheral blood. These receptors were taken from a man in his 70s with active COVID-19.

This chain connects TRBV7-2 to TRBJ1-2; 11 bases fit TRBD1. From germline, CDR1 is SGHTA and CDR2 FQGNSA. Trimming cost V 3 bases and J 9 bases; bases outside gene matches: 6. This CDR3 is 14 amino acids long. CDR3 bases: TGTGCCAGCAGCTTGGACAGGGGGCGGAGTAGCTACACCTTC. Encoded protein: CASSLDRGRSSYTF.

The rearrangement uses TRBV7-9 and TRBJ2-7; D is ambiguous. Trimming cost V 0 bases and J 6 bases, with 6 bases left between them. This CDR3 has 12 residues. CDR1 and CDR2 from the germline V gene are SEHNR and FQNEAQ (reference sequence). CDR3: CASSLAVGEQYF. CDR3 DNA sequence: TGTGCCAGCAGCTTAGCGGTCGGCGAGCAGTACTTC.

The CDR3: CASSSGQGLGTNEKLFF. DNA for the CDR3: TGTGCCAGCAGCAGTGGACAGGGTTTAGGAACTAATGAAAAACTGTTTTTT. The gene calls are TRBV9 and TRBJ1-4; 8 bases match TRBD1. The J segment lost 1 base and the V segment lost 4 bases, leaving 9 bases of the junction unmatched. Germline loops: CDR1 SGDLS, CDR2 YYNGEE. This CDR3 comprises 17 residues.

The rearrangement uses TRBV18 and TRBJ2-2, with a tentative D call TRBD1 (6 bases). This CDR3 has 16 amino acids. The germline V and J ends were trimmed by 3 bases and 3 bases, with 14 bases remaining between them. The germline CDR1 and CDR2 sequences are KGHSH and LQKENI. CDR3 DNA: TGTGCCAGCTCACCGCGACAGGTCCGGGACACCGGGGAGCTGTTTTTT. Protein sequence: CASSPRQVRDTGELFF.

The chain has TRBV7-2 and TRBJ1-5; TRBD1 matches at 11 bases. V trimming: 5 bases; J trimming: 0 bases; junction bases outside the gene matches: 9. This CDR3 has 18 residues. The V gene's germline CDR1 is SGHTA and CDR2 FQGNSA. CDR3 in amino acids: CASSPRGQGGISNQPQHF. CDR3 coding DNA: TGTGCCAGCAGCCCCCGGGGACAGGGGGGAATTAGCAATCAGCCCCAGCATTTT.

This chain connects TRBV6-7 to TRBJ2-5; 8 bases are shared with TRBD1. TRBV6-7 is reported as an ORF; its role is uncertain. Germline trimming cut 11 bases from V and 5 bases from J; bases unmatched to any gene: 7. The CDR3 loop spans 12 amino acids. CDR3 loop: CAQQGEGETQYF. The CDR3 DNA is TGTGCCCAACAGGGGGAAGGGGAGACCCAGTACTTC.

The rearrangement joins TRBV9 to TRBJ2-1; 8 positions agree with TRBD2. V lost 2 bases and J lost 12; bases outside the gene matches: 10. The CDR3 length is 14 residues. Germline V gene lookup returns CDR1 SGDLS and CDR2 YYNGEE. The CDR3 DNA is TGTGCCAGCAGCGTGGGACTAGGCCCGTCAGTGCAGTTCTTC. Translated: CASSVGLGPSVQFF.

The chain combines TRBV6-6 with TRBJ2-3, with TRBD2 as a possible D gene (5 bases). This CDR3 comprises 14 residues. The V end lost 2 bases, the J end lost 2 bases, and 8 bases lay between the germline ends. Germline-derived CDR1 and CDR2 are MNHNY and SVGAGI (reference sequence). DNA of the CDR3: TGTGCCAGCAGTTACCCAGCGGACACAGATACGCAGTATTTT. It translates to CASSYPADTDTQYF.

This sequence joins TRBV7-9 and TRBJ2-3; 9 bases line up with TRBD2. The CDR3 is 16 residues long. Germline V gene sequence: CDR1 SEHNR, CDR2 FQNEAQ (reference sequence). J was trimmed by 2 bases and V by 5 bases; bases with no gene match: 8. CDR3 protein: CASSDISGRATDTQYF. The CDR3 DNA is TGTGCCAGCAGCGACATTAGCGGGAGAGCCACAGATACGCAGTATTTT.